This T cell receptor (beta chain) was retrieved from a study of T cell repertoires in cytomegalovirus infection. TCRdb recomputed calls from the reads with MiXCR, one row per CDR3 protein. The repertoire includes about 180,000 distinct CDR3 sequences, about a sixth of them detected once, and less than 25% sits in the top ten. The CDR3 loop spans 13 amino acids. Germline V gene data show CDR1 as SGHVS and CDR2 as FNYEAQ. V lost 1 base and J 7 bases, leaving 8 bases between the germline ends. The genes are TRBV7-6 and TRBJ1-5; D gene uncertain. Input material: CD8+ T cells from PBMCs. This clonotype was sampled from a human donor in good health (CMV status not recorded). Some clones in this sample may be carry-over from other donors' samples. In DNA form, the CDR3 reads TGTGCCAGCAGCTTAGATACAGCCCAGCCCCAGCATTTT. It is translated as CASSLDTAQPQHF.